A single sample gave rise to the 9 T cell receptor beta chains below, sequenced in a study of metastatic and nonmetastatic thyroid tumors. TCRdb re-analyzed the PCR reads using MiXCR. The repertoire includes 85,000 to 95,000 clones, about 15% of them detected once, and roughly 3.9% sits in the top ten. Every patient underwent thyroid surgery untreated. Sequences were obtained from blood. Every receptor here comes from a female donor with papillary thyroid cancer or a benign thyroid nodule (not recorded which). Some clones in this sample may be carry-over from other donors' samples.

Notes on this clone: A much larger clone differs by one base, so this may be a read error. This sequence joins TRBV20-1 and TRBJ2-3; 8 nucleotides line up with TRBD2. Germline V gives CDR1 DFQATT, CDR2 SNEGSKA (reference sequence). The V segment lost 6 bases and the J segment 1 base; nucleotides outside the gene matches: 9. The CDR3 is made up of 15 amino acids. CDR3 sequence: CSAPQGRGGTDTQYF. The CDR3 DNA reads TGCAGTGCCCCTCAGGGGCGGGGGGGCACAGATACGCAGTATTTT.

This clone was recorded at least ten times. The chain has TRBV6-4 and TRBJ2-1; the match to TRBD2 covers 9 bases. V was clipped by 2 bases and J by 6 bases; unmatched bases: 2. Germline assignment: CDR1 MRHNA and CDR2 SNTAGT. This CDR3 has 14 residues. DNA for the CDR3: TGTGCCAGCAGTGACGGTAGCGGGGGCAATGAGCAGTTCTTC. Translating it yields CASSDGSGGNEQFF.

Ten or more counts support this clone. V usage is TRBV29-1 and J usage is TRBJ2-1; 9 positions agree with TRBD1. The CDR3 runs 15 residues. The V and J ends lost 6 bases and 5 bases, in that order; junction bases with no gene match: 11. Germline V CDR1 and CDR2: SQVTM, ANQGSEA. Written as DNA, the CDR3 is TGCAGCGTGGCCCCCGGGACAGGGCTCAACAATGAGCAGTTCTTC. Translating gives CSVAPGTGLNNEQFF.

This clone was counted between two and nine times. A much larger clone differs by one base, so this may be a read error. The chain employs TRBV5-1 and TRBJ2-1; 7 bases align to TRBD1. V lost 0 bases to trimming and J lost 8 bases; unmatched junction nucleotides: 8. Germline V gene data show CDR1 as SGHRS and CDR2 as YFSETQ. The CDR3 length is 15 residues. CDR3 amino acids: CASSLGADRSYEQFF. The CDR3 DNA reads TGCGCCAGCAGCTTGGGAGCGGACAGGTCATATGAGCAGTTCTTC.

A few counts support this clone. Given a much more abundant clone one base away, this may be a read error. CDR3 coding DNA: TGTGCCAGCAGTGGCCCCGCAGGCTTAGCGGGGGGCAAAGATACGCAGTATTTT. Its translation: CASSGPAGLAGGKDTQYF. The rearrangement uses TRBV2 and TRBJ2-3, with 10 bases lining up with TRBD2. Germline CDR1 reads SNHLY; CDR2 reads FYNNEI. This CDR3 spans 18 amino acids. The junction had 15 bases not matched to a gene; V was cut back by 4 bases and J by 5 bases.

The sample holds many counts of this clone. The chain is built from TRBV5-1 and TRBJ2-5; D possibly corresponds to TRBD1 (6 bases). This CDR3 contains 14 residues. Looked up from germline, CDR1 is SGHRS and CDR2 is YFSETQ. Trimming left V 4 bases short and J 4 bases short, with 14 bases between. The CDR3 coding sequence is TGCGCCAGCAGCCCAGGGGTGGCTGGAGAGACCCAGTACTTC. Protein product: CASSPGVAGETQYF.

There are many counts of this clone. V is TRBV10-2 and J is TRBJ1-4; 9 positions agree with TRBD1. Germline values: CDR1 WSHSY, CDR2 SAAADI. With 6 bases clipped from V and 4 bases from J, the junction kept 9 bases outside the gene matches. CDR3 length: 16 residues. The CDR3 region has the DNA TGCGCCAGCAGGGGGTGGACAGGGGACGGTAATGAAAAACTGTTTTTT. It encodes CASRGWTGDGNEKLFF.

This clone was recorded a few times. CDR3 in DNA: TGCAGTGCTACCCTAGAATACAGGGGTCAAGAGACCCAGTACTTC. Its protein product is CSATLEYRGQETQYF. J is TRBJ2-5 and V is TRBV20-1; 7 nucleotides line up with TRBD1. J lost 2 bases, V lost 4 bases, and 10 bases had no gene match. CDR1 is DFQATT, CDR2 SNEGSKA, per germline (reference sequence). The CDR3 totals 15 residues.

This clone has a count of ten or more. The V and J genes are TRBV20-1 and TRBJ1-2; D not certain. The CDR3 runs 15 residues. Germline V CDR1 and CDR2: DFQATT, SNEGSKA (reference sequence). The ends were cut back, 4 bases at V and 7 bases at J, with 22 bases in the middle. Written as DNA, the CDR3 is TGCAGTGCTATAACCGGTCAACAGCTACTCCCTGGCTACACCTTC. It codes for CSAITGQQLLPGYTF.